Following are 24 T cell receptor beta chains from one sample sequenced in a study of monozygotic twins with cystic fibrosis. Assay used: immunoSEQ multiplex PCR; TCRdb lists only in-frame clones, some missing. The sample shows about 35,000 clones, approximately 67% of them seen only once. The sample consisted of blood. These receptors were collected from a girl between 10 and 17 years old with cystic fibrosis.

The gene calls are TRBV5-6 and TRBJ1-2; D not resolved. Germline V gene lookup returns CDR1 SGHDT and CDR2 YYEEEE. V dropped 0 bases and J dropped 8 bases, with 8 bases sitting between them. This CDR3 is built from 12 residues. The CDR3 reads CASSLDGRGYTF. CDR3 coding DNA: TGTGCCAGCAGCTTGGATGGAAGGGGCTACACCTTC.

This chain uses TRBV15 with TRBJ1-2, with 8 bases matching TRBD1. With V trimmed by 0 bases and J by 6 bases, 9 bases remained unmatched. Per the germline V gene, CDR1 is LNHNV and CDR2 is YYDKDF (reference sequence). The CDR3 consists of 16 residues. CDR3 in DNA: TGTGCCACCAGCAGAGATCTGGGCAGGGGGCGGGATGGCTACACCTTC. Encoded protein: CATSRDLGRGRDGYTF. The entire variable domain, with the rest obtained from reference TRBV15 and TRBJ1-2, is as follows: DAMVIQNPRYQVTQFGKPVTLSCSQTLNHNVMYWYQQKSSQAPKLLFHYYDKDFNNEADTPDNFQSRRPNTSFCFLDIRSPGLGDTAMYLCATSRDLGRGRDGYTFGSGTRLTVV.

V and J are TRBV9 and TRBJ2-1; 8 nucleotides align to TRBD1. Germline assignment: CDR1 SGDLS and CDR2 YYNGEE. This CDR3 is 15 amino acids long. V gave up 3 bases and J gave up 0 bases; unmatched junction bases: 2. CDR3 residues: CASSEGQGSYNEQFF. For the CDR3, the DNA is TGTGCCAGCAGCGAAGGACAGGGCTCCTACAATGAGCAGTTCTTC.

The chain carries TRBV5-1 and TRBJ2-5; D gene ambiguous. The germline V and J ends were trimmed by 2 bases and 3 bases, with 11 bases remaining between them. The CDR3 runs 14 residues. Per germline, CDR1 SGHRS and CDR2 YFSETQ. DNA of the CDR3: TGCGCCAGCAGCTTTGGAGTAGTGGAAGAGACCCAGTACTTC. The encoded protein is CASSFGVVEETQYF.

The gene calls are TRBV6-5 and TRBJ2-3; TRBD1 matches 7 bases. CDR3 length equals 14 residues. Germline V CDR1 and CDR2: MNHEY, SVGAGI. J was trimmed by 6 bases and V by 4 bases; bases with no gene match: 7. This chain's CDR3 is CASSSVGGWDTQYF. The CDR3 DNA reads as TGTGCCAGCAGTTCCGTAGGGGGCTGGGATACGCAGTATTTT.

This clone was counted a few times. DNA for the CDR3: TGTGCCAGTAGTAGGACAGGGGGCTTTGAGCAGTTCTTC. Translation gives CASSRTGGFEQFF. This rearrangement joins TRBV19 to TRBJ2-1, with TRBD1 matching over 11 bases. This CDR3 has 13 amino acids. V dropped 4 bases and J dropped 9; count of bases not matched to a gene: 2. The germline V gene encodes CDR1 LNHDA and CDR2 SQIVND (reference sequence). The variable domain in full, completed from reference TRBV19 and TRBJ2-1, reads DGGITQSPKYLFRKEGQNVTLSCEQNLNHDAMYWYRQDPGQGLRLIYYSQIVNDFQKGDIAEGYSVSREKKESFPLTVTSAQKNPTAFYLCASSRTGGFEQFFGPGTRLTVL.

This chain connects TRBV18 to TRBJ1-5; tentative D call: TRBD1 (5 bases). Germline V gene lookup returns CDR1 KGHSH and CDR2 LQKENI. The CDR3 loop spans 14 amino acids. V was pared by 5 bases and J by 6 bases, with 14 bases between. The CDR3 here is CASSWTREIQPQHF. The CDR3 bases are TGTGCCAGCTCATGGACAAGGGAAATTCAGCCCCAGCATTTT.

The chain recombines TRBV6-4 with TRBJ2-3; D is uncertain. The CDR3 has 12 residues. Between the trimmed V and J ends, which lost 0 bases and 4 bases, there was a span of 2 bases. CDR1 and CDR2 from the germline V gene are MRHNA and SNTAGT. CDR3 residues: CASSDSSDTQYF. CDR3 sequence (DNA): TGTGCCAGCAGTGACTCTTCAGATACGCAGTATTTT.

V is TRBV5-1 and J is TRBJ1-3, with 9 bases lining up with TRBD1. The CDR3 has 17 amino acids. The V and J ends lost 3 bases and 4 bases, in that order; junction bases with no gene match: 11. The V gene's germline CDR1 is SGHRS and CDR2 YFSETQ. In nucleotides, the CDR3 is TGCGCCAGCAGCTATACCGGGACAGGGTACGCGGGAAACACCATATATTTT. This sequence encodes CASSYTGTGYAGNTIYF.

This clone occurred a few times. V and J are TRBV30 and TRBJ2-4; D ambiguous. The V end was cut by 5 bases, the J end by 1 base, with 12 bases between. Germline CDR1 GTSNPN, CDR2 SVGIG (reference sequence). This CDR3 is built from 14 residues. The DNA for the CDR3 is TGTGCCTGGGGCCGCGGTGGGGCCAAAAACATTCAGTACTTC. Translated: CAWGRGGAKNIQYF.

There are a few counts of this clone. The genes are TRBV5-4 and TRBJ2-7; TRBD1 matches 8 bases. CDR1 and CDR2 (germline): SGHNT, YYREEE (reference sequence). The CDR3 extends over 13 amino acids. Trimming removed 4 bases from V and 3 bases from J; junction bases left unmatched: 3. In DNA, the CDR3 is TGTGCCAGCAGCCTTGACAGGGGCTACGAGCAGTACTTC. Its protein product is CASSLDRGYEQYF.

V usage is TRBV2 and J usage is TRBJ1-1, with 8 bases aligning to TRBD1. The germline V gene has CDR1 SNHLY and CDR2 FYNNEI. The CDR3 has 16 residues. J gave up 1 base and V 6 bases, and 10 bases lay outside the gene matches. CDR3 DNA sequence: TGTGCCAGCAGACTACAGGGGGACAGGAGGAACACTGAAGCTTTCTTT. It encodes CASRLQGDRRNTEAFF.

This clone occurred a few times. The rearrangement links TRBV15 to TRBJ2-7; D perhaps matches TRBD1 (7 bases). The V gene lost 1 base and the J gene lost 6 bases, with 13 bases spanning the gap. This CDR3 is built from 14 residues. Per the germline V gene, CDR1 is LNHNV and CDR2 is YYDKDF (reference sequence). As DNA, the CDR3 is TGTGCCACCAGCAGAGGTGCGGGGACAGCCGAGCAGTACGTC. Translation: CATSRGAGTAEQYV.

The chain is built from TRBV9 and TRBJ2-3; D perhaps matches TRBD2 (6 bases). V lost 4 bases to trimming and J lost 0 bases, with 9 bases between them. Germline CDR1 reads SGDLS; CDR2 reads YYNGEE. The CDR3 is 14 amino acids. CDR3 sequence: CASSSSVSTDTQYF. CDR3 sequence (DNA): TGTGCCAGCAGCTCTAGCGTCAGCACAGATACGCAGTATTTT. The variable domain in full, with the rest retrieved from reference TRBV9 and TRBJ2-3, is DSGVTQTPKHLITATGQRVTLRCSPRSGDLSVYWYQQSLDQGLQFLIQYYNGEERAKGNILERFSAQQFPDLHSELNLSSLELGDSALYFCASSSSVSTDTQYFGPGTRLTVL.

This sequence joins TRBV4-2 and TRBJ1-5; 7 bases agree with TRBD1. The CDR3 totals 16 residues. The trim removed 3 bases at V and 5 bases at J, leaving 10 bases unmatched. Germline CDR1 and CDR2: LGHNA and YNFKEQ. Here the CDR3 reads CASSQAMDRRYQPQHF. CDR3 bases: TGTGCCAGCAGCCAGGCTATGGACAGGAGATATCAGCCCCAGCATTTT.

In this sample, this clone turned up a few times. The rearrangement links TRBV5-1 to TRBJ1-1; the match to TRBD1 covers 9 bases. Germline CDR1 and CDR2: SGHRS and YFSETQ. V lost 4 bases to trimming and J lost 4 bases; unmatched junction nucleotides: 2. This CDR3 is built from 13 residues. The CDR3 sequence is CASSRTGATEAFF. The CDR3 bases are TGCGCCAGCAGCAGGACAGGGGCCACTGAAGCTTTCTTT.

The J gene is TRBJ1-4, the V gene TRBV14; no clear D. V was trimmed by 0 bases and J by 0 bases, leaving 17 bases between them. Germline V lookup: CDR1 SGHDN, CDR2 FVKESK. This CDR3 is built from 19 residues. The DNA of the CDR3 is TGTGCCAGCAGCCAAGATGTTCCGACATCTAGAACAACTAATGAAAAACTGTTTTTT. Protein: CASSQDVPTSRTTNEKLFF.

V gene TRBV14 combines with J gene TRBJ2-1; TRBD2 aligns across 9 bases. The V gene's germline CDR1 is SGHDN and CDR2 FVKESK. With V trimmed by 2 bases and J by 4 bases, 6 bases remained unmatched. The CDR3 contains 16 residues. The CDR3: CASSQLAGNLYNEQFF. The CDR3 DNA sequence: TGTGCCAGCAGCCAACTAGCGGGAAACCTGTACAATGAGCAGTTCTTC. Complete variable domain (other parts from reference TRBV14 and TRBJ2-1): EAGVTQFPSHSVIEKGQTVTLRCDPISGHDNLYWYRRVMGKEIKFLLHFVKESKQDESGMPNNRFLAERTGGTYSTLKVQPAELEDSGVYFCASSQLAGNLYNEQFFGPGTRLTVL.

The rearrangement links TRBV29-1 to TRBJ2-1, with 9 bases matching TRBD2. V gave up 3 bases and J gave up 4 bases; unmatched junction bases: 13. The CDR3 length is 17 residues. Germline loops: CDR1 SQVTM, CDR2 ANQGSEA. CDR3 nucleotide sequence: TGCAGCGTTGACGGTGGGATGGCGGGAGGGCCTTACAATGAGCAGTTCTTC. Amino acid sequence: CSVDGGMAGGPYNEQFF.

The rearrangement joins TRBV7-2 to TRBJ1-1; D call uncertain. CDR3 size: 13 residues. V shed 5 bases and J shed 0 bases, with 7 bases lying between them. Germline lookup yields CDR1 SGHTA and CDR2 FQGNSA. DNA for the CDR3: TGTGCCAGCAGCCATATCATGAACACTGAAGCTTTCTTT. The encoded protein is CASSHIMNTEAFF. The full variable domain, completed using reference TRBV7-2 and TRBJ1-1, is GAGVSQSPSNKVTEKGKDVELRCDPISGHTALYWYRQSLGQGLEFLIYFQGNSAPDKSGLPSDRFSAERTGGSVSTLTIQRTQQEDSAVYLCASSHIMNTEAFFGQGTRLTVV.

This clone was detected only a few times. The V and J genes are TRBV5-6 and TRBJ1-1, with a possible D match to TRBD1 (6 bases). Deletions cut 4 bases from V and 6 bases from J, with 13 bases between. This CDR3 is built from 13 residues. The germline V gene has CDR1 SGHDT and CDR2 YYEEEE. The CDR3 nucleotides are TGTGCCAGCAGCCGAGGACAGAGTCCTGAAGCTTTCTTT. Protein sequence: CASSRGQSPEAFF.

This clone occurred once. The genes are TRBV19 and TRBJ2-5; D not resolved. This CDR3 has 14 residues. The V and J ends lost 2 bases and 1 base respectively, with 8 bases between them. Per the germline V gene, CDR1 is LNHDA and CDR2 is SQIVND (reference sequence). In nucleotides, the CDR3 is TGTGCCAGTAGTATATCCAGGTCCCAAGAGACCCAGTACTTC. Encoded protein: CASSISRSQETQYF.

The chain combines TRBV9 with TRBJ1-2, with TRBD1 as a possible D gene (6 bases). Looked up from germline, CDR1 is SGDLS and CDR2 is YYNGEE. The CDR3 sequence is 14 residues long. Trimming pared 3 bases from V and 1 base from J, leaving 10 bases between. The CDR3 here is CASSEGDFNYGYTF. CDR3 DNA sequence: TGTGCCAGCAGCGAGGGGGACTTTAACTATGGCTACACCTTC. Full variable domain (missing parts from reference TRBV9 and TRBJ1-2): DSGVTQTPKHLITATGQRVTLRCSPRSGDLSVYWYQQSLDQGLQFLIQYYNGEERAKGNILERFSAQQFPDLHSELNLSSLELGDSALYFCASSEGDFNYGYTFGSGTRLTVV.

On this clone itself: An end of the junction does not agree with germline; a read error may underlie this. V and J are TRBV5-1 and TRBJ1-1; the match to TRBD1 covers 7 bases. The germline V gene has CDR1 SGHRS and CDR2 YFSETQ. The CDR3 is 13 amino acids. The CDR3 sequence is CASSPMMTGSFSF. The CDR3 DNA reads as TGCGCCAGCAGCCCAATGATGACAGGGAGTTTTTCCTTT.